This T cell receptor (beta chain) was identified during a study of STAT5B mutations in CD4+ large granular lymphocyte leukemia. This was a survey-level run. Authors' data handling: Productive clonotypes were detectable down to 2.59 x 10-5 frequency. TCRdb's copy holds only in-frame clones and misses some; the assay was immunoSEQ multiplex PCR. D and trimming come from the DNA, and the V and J calls and clone size come from that table. The sample includes 30,000 to 40,000 clones, more than 70% of them seen just once. Turning to this clone: Its target is not known.

Study-level findings and limits: Without HLA matching, higher CD4+ than CD8+ T-LGLL clonality could reflect small sample size. Main leukemic clonotypes were patient-specific, but roughly 26% appeared at low frequency elsewhere.

There are 16 residues in the CDR3. With 0 bases removed from V and 0 bases from J, the gap between germline ends came to 12 bases. Looked up from germline, CDR1 is MNHNS and CDR2 is SASEGT. What was sequenced was CD4+ T cells from blood buffy coats. The sequence was obtained from a human donor in good health. The V and J genes are TRBV6-1 and TRBJ2-7; the D is unclear. The CDR3 DNA reads as TGTGCCAGCAGTGAAGCGAGGAAGGATAACTCCTACGAGCAGTACTTC. As protein: CASSEARKDNSYEQYF.